The rows below give T cell receptor beta chains drawn from one sample of a study of monozygotic twins with inflammatory bowel disease. TCRdb reprocessed the 5' RACE reads, with one entry per CDR3 protein and no DNA. Recorded here are around 220,000 distinct CDR3 sequences; the top ten clones represent 7.5% to 9.5%. Specimen: blood. These receptor sequences come from a human donor with ulcerative colitis or Crohn's disease, or a healthy co-twin of an affected twin (not recorded which). Each CDR3 is given with its conserved first and last residue.

v_call,j_call,cdr3_aa
TRBV12-3/TRBV12-4,TRBJ2-1,CASSFGWGNEQFF
TRBV11-3,TRBJ2-1,CASSLSARGIYNEQFF
TRBV15,TRBJ2-1,CATSRYRNEQFF
TRBV5-6,TRBJ2-1,CASSWRGTVNEQFF
TRBV4-1,TRBJ2-7,CASSPLYRTANYEQYF
TRBV5-1,TRBJ2-2,CASSLVGQGNTGELFF
TRBV19,TRBJ1-5,CASSPAVVQPQHF
TRBV4-2,TRBJ1-2,CASSQETDLIGYTF
TRBV27,TRBJ1-6,CASSPGQNNSPLHF
TRBV5-1,TRBJ1-2,CASSPEGVAGYTF
TRBV6-5,TRBJ1-3,CASSYSPPGYSGNTIYF
TRBV18,TRBJ1-5,CASSRNREGPQHF
TRBV7-6,TRBJ2-2,CASSWLTAPNTGELFF
TRBV30,TRBJ2-2,CAWGDRAGELFF
TRBV3-1,TRBJ2-5,CASSVRDSQETQYF
TRBV4-3,TRBJ2-1,CASSQDRGLVEQFF
TRBV28,TRBJ2-5,CASSRVGTSGYQETQYF
TRBV5-1,TRBJ2-1,CASEGLVDPKQFF
TRBV19,TRBJ2-5,CASSATRQGAQETQYF
TRBV18,TRBJ2-6,CASSGPRGANVLTF